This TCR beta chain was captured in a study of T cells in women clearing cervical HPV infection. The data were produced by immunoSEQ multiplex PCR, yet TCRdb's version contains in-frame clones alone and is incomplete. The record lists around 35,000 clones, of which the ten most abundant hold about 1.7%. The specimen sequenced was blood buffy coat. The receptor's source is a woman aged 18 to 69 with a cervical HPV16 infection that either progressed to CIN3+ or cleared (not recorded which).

The DNA read from the CDR3 is TGTGCCAGCAGTTTCATGAATCACAGGGGAAGCGAG. Translation: CASSFMNHRGSE. In full, the CDR3 is CASSFMNHRGSEQYF. This chain links TRBV2 with TRBJ2-7; 7 bases fit TRBD1. The read falls 3 residues short of the CDR3 end, and the missing part is taken from the germline J gene. Trimming removed 5 bases from V and 6 bases from J; junction bases left unmatched: 13. This CDR3 contains 15 residues. CDR1 and CDR2 (germline): SNHLY, FYNNEI.